The rows below give T cell receptor beta chains drawn from one sample of a study of a mutant IDH1 vaccine in newly diagnosed glioma. Their cognate antigens are unknown. Produced via immunoSEQ multiplex PCR; TCRdb's table is partial and in-frame only. This table holds tens of thousands of clones, over 75% found once. The material was PBMCs, obtained from a glioma patient whose treatment included an IDH1 peptide vaccine. The receptor set was obtained from a man between 18 and 35 years old with glioma. Each CDR3 is given with its conserved first and last residue. The order of the fields is V gene, D gene, J gene, clone size, CDR3 protein, CDR3 DNA. The D gene is left open where the match is weak. The size field is filled for only some rows; it gives once, few, many or a size class.

V: TRBV7-2
D: -
J: TRBJ2-7
size: -
CDR3: CASSRPGGYEQYF
DNA: TGTGCCAGCAGCAGGCCCGGGGGCTACGAGCAGTACTTC

V: TRBV13
D: TRBD1
J: TRBJ1-1
size: medium-sized
CDR3: CASSLGPDRVTAFF
DNA: TGTGCCAGCAGCTTAGGCCCCGACAGGGTCACAGCTTTCTTT

V: TRBV4-3
D: -
J: TRBJ1-1
size: -
CDR3: CASSQDVSTRDTEAFF
DNA: TGCGCCAGCAGCCAAGATGTCTCCACCAGGGACACTGAAGCTTTCTTT

V: TRBV20-1
D: TRBD1
J: TRBJ2-7
size: -
CDR3: CRGGQGNEQYF
DNA: TGCAGAGGGGGACAGGGGAACGAGCAGTACTTC

V: TRBV6-5
D: -
J: TRBJ1-1
size: -
CDR3: CASSYWAGSNTEAFF
DNA: TGTGCCAGCAGTTACTGGGCAGGGTCTAACACTGAAGCTTTCTTT

V: TRBV11-2
D: -
J: TRBJ1-1
size: -
CDR3: CASSPFTEAFF
DNA: TGTGCCAGCAGCCCTTTCACTGAAGCTTTCTTT

V: TRBV19
D: -
J: TRBJ2-7
size: -
CDR3: CASSIFGRDPYEQYF
DNA: TGTGCCAGTAGTATATTTGGCAGAGACCCCTACGAGCAGTACTTC

V: TRBV10-3
D: TRBD1
J: TRBJ1-2
size: -
CDR3: CAISERGPNYGYTF
DNA: TGTGCCATCAGTGAAAGGGGGCCAAACTATGGCTACACCTTC

V: TRBV28
D: -
J: TRBJ1-5
size: -
CDR3: CASDREGLYNQPQHF
DNA: TGTGCCAGCGACCGGGAGGGACTTTACAATCAGCCCCAGCATTTT

V: TRBV6-5
D: -
J: TRBJ1-2
size: -
CDR3: CASMGAGSYGYTF
DNA: TGTGCCAGCATGGGGGCAGGGAGCTATGGCTACACCTTC

V: TRBV5-1
D: TRBD1
J: TRBJ1-2
size: -
CDR3: CASSPPLGTGGNGYTF
DNA: TGCGCCAGCAGCCCCCCTTTAGGGACAGGAGGGAATGGCTACACCTTC

V: TRBV4-1
D: -
J: TRBJ2-1
size: few
CDR3: CASSQTDRLTWSEQFF
DNA: TGCGCCAGCAGCCAGACTGACCGCCTTACATGGTCTGAGCAGTTCTTC

V: TRBV7-3
D: -
J: TRBJ1-1
size: -
CDR3: CASSLTYGNTEAFF
DNA: TGTGCCAGCAGCTTAACGTACGGGAACACTGAAGCTTTCTTT

V: TRBV25-1
D: -
J: TRBJ2-5
size: -
CDR3: CASSELGRGSQETQYF
DNA: TGTGCCAGCAGTGAACTTGGACGGGGGAGCCAAGAGACCCAGTACTTC

V: TRBV5-1
D: -
J: TRBJ2-7
size: -
CDR3: CASTVQGSYEQYF
DNA: TGCGCCAGCACCGTCCAGGGATCTTACGAGCAGTACTTC

V: TRBV9
D: TRBD2
J: TRBJ2-5
size: -
CDR3: CASSVGTSGRAWGETQYF
DNA: TGTGCCAGCAGCGTAGGGACTAGCGGGAGGGCGTGGGGAGAGACCCAGTACTTC

V: TRBV5-4
D: TRBD1
J: TRBJ2-3
size: -
CDR3: CASSYRDRGIDTQYF
DNA: TGTGCCAGCAGCTACCGGGACAGGGGGATAGATACGCAGTATTTT

V: TRBV14
D: -
J: TRBJ1-2
size: once
CDR3: CASSPGVSYGYTF
DNA: TGTGCCAGCAGCCCGGGAGTCTCCTATGGCTACACCTTC

V: TRBV7-6
D: -
J: TRBJ1-1
size: few
CDR3: CASSSVKGFTEAFF
DNA: TGTGCCAGCAGCTCTGTAAAGGGGTTCACTGAAGCTTTCTTT

V: TRBV19
D: -
J: TRBJ2-7
size: -
CDR3: CASSWGDTYEQYF
DNA: TGTGCCAGTAGTTGGGGCGATACCTACGAGCAGTACTTC

V: TRBV4-3
D: TRBD2
J: TRBJ2-3
size: -
CDR3: CASSRRVGLAGTDTQYF
DNA: TGCGCCAGCAGCCGTCGCGTTGGGCTAGCGGGCACAGATACGCAGTATTTT

V: TRBV7-2
D: TRBD1
J: TRBJ1-1
size: -
CDR3: CASSLRLGTGVNTEAFF
DNA: TGTGCCAGCAGCTTACGTCTCGGGACAGGTGTGAACACTGAAGCTTTCTTT

V: TRBV27
D: -
J: TRBJ1-5
size: -
CDR3: CASSLSRSNQPQHF
DNA: TGTGCCAGCAGTTTATCGAGGAGCAATCAGCCCCAGCATTTT

V: TRBV4-3
D: TRBD1
J: TRBJ2-1
size: once
CDR3: CASSQEVTPGQNNEQFF
DNA: TGCGCCAGCAGCCAAGAGGTAACCCCGGGACAGAACAATGAGCAGTTCTTC

V: TRBV6-5
D: -
J: TRBJ2-1
size: once
CDR3: CASSYDSVNNEQFF
DNA: TGTGCCAGCAGTTATGACAGCGTAAACAATGAGCAGTTCTTC

V: TRBV7-2
D: -
J: TRBJ1-1
size: -
CDR3: CASSYQWGLTEAFF
DNA: TGTGCCAGCAGCTACCAGTGGGGCCTCACTGAAGCTTTCTTT

V: TRBV29-1
D: -
J: TRBJ2-2
size: few
CDR3: CSVGGGVNTGELFF
DNA: TGCAGCGTTGGGGGCGGAGTGAACACCGGGGAGCTGTTTTTT

V: TRBV7-9
D: TRBD1
J: TRBJ2-7
size: -
CDR3: CASSTGQVAYEQYF
DNA: TGTGCCAGCAGCACAGGACAGGTTGCCTACGAGCAGTACTTC

V: TRBV6-4
D: TRBD1
J: TRBJ2-3
size: -
CDR3: CASRRTDRGPRDTQYF
DNA: TGTGCCAGCAGGAGGACGGACAGGGGACCAAGAGATACGCAGTATTTT

V: TRBV6-4
D: -
J: TRBJ2-2
size: medium-sized
CDR3: CASSADLSGELFF
DNA: TGTGCCAGCAGTGCAGACCTCTCGGGGGAGCTGTTTTTT

V: TRBV27
D: -
J: TRBJ1-4
size: -
CDR3: CASSLLGRPNEKLFF
DNA: TGTGCCAGCAGTTTACTCGGGAGACCTAATGAAAAACTGTTTTTT

V: TRBV18
D: -
J: TRBJ2-7
size: -
CDR3: CASSPGRQIEQYF
DNA: TGTGCCAGCTCACCAGGCCGACAGATCGAGCAGTACTTC

V: TRBV10-3
D: -
J: TRBJ2-7
size: -
CDR3: CAISEGESYSYEQYF
DNA: TGTGCCATCAGTGAGGGAGAGTCCTACTCCTACGAGCAGTACTTC

V: TRBV28
D: -
J: TRBJ1-5
size: -
CDR3: CASAPRGSNQPQHF
DNA: TGTGCCAGCGCGCCGAGAGGGAGCAATCAGCCCCAGCATTTT

V: TRBV5-5
D: -
J: TRBJ1-2
size: -
CDR3: CASSFRDTENYGYTF
DNA: TGTGCCAGCAGCTTCCGGGACACGGAAAACTATGGCTACACCTTC

V: TRBV18
D: TRBD1
J: TRBJ1-5
size: -
CDR3: CASSPLSTGPNQPQHF
DNA: TGTGCCAGCTCACCACTTTCGACAGGGCCTAATCAGCCCCAGCATTTT

V: TRBV29-1
D: TRBD1
J: TRBJ2-1
size: -
CDR3: CSAPGQGTYNEQFF
DNA: TGCAGCGCTCCAGGACAGGGCACCTACAATGAGCAGTTCTTC

V: TRBV27
D: -
J: TRBJ2-7
size: -
CDR3: CASSPDWTVEQYF
DNA: TGTGCCAGCAGTCCGGACTGGACAGTCGAGCAGTACTTC

V: TRBV15
D: -
J: TRBJ2-1
size: -
CDR3: CATSSGGYDEQFF
DNA: TGTGCCACCAGCAGCGGAGGGTACGATGAGCAGTTCTTC

V: TRBV7-2
D: -
J: TRBJ2-1
size: once
CDR3: CASSLPLSATPYNEQFF
DNA: TGTGCCAGCAGCTTACCACTCTCAGCCACCCCCTACAATGAGCAGTTCTTC